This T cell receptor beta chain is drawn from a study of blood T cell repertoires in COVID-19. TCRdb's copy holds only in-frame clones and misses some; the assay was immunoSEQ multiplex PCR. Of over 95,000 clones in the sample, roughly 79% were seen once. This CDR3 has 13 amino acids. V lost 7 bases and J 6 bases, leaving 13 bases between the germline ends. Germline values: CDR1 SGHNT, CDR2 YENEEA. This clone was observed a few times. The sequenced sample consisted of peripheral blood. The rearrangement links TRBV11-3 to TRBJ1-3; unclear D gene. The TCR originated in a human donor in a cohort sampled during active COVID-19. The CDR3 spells CASKREPENTIYF. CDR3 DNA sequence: TGTGCCAGCAAGCGCGAACCGGAAAACACCATATATTTT. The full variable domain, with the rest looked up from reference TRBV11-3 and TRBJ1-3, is EAGVVQSPRYKIIEKKQPVAFWCNPISGHNTLYWYLQNLGQGPELLIRYENEEAVDDSQLPKDRFSAERLKGVDSTLKIQPAELGDSAVYLCASKREPENTIYFGEGSWLTVV.